Detailed here is one T cell receptor (beta chain). This sample was taken from a study of blood T cell repertoires in COVID-19. The authors' processing: Amplified reference gene primers provided the basis for estimating nucleated cell counts. Data came from immunoSEQ multiplex PCR; TCRdb stores just in-frame clones and leaves some out. Clonal size and the V and J genes are those of that table, whereas D and trimming came from the DNA. The sample shows over 250,000 clones, 86% of them seen only once. The CDR3 consists of 17 residues. Trimming cost V 6 bases and J 0 bases; bases outside gene matches: 11. Germline CDR1 reads MGHRA; CDR2 reads YSYEKL. Two negative PCRs, clearance, or symptom resolution had been documented for recovered Cohort 3 donors.

The receptor was isolated from a young woman who had recovered from COVID-19. This chain connects TRBV4-1 to TRBJ1-3; TRBD1 matches 7 bases. The sample was PBMCs or T cells enriched from blood (not recorded which). CDR3 sequence reads: CASRHLHRGHSGNTIYF. The DNA for the CDR3 is TGCGCCAGCAGACACCTCCACAGGGGTCACTCTGGAAACACCATATATTTT.